This T cell receptor (beta chain) was documented in a study of Graves' ophthalmopathy and Graves' hyperthyroidism. V lost 3 bases, J lost 7 bases, and 19 bases lay in between. CDR3 length equals 16 residues. Investigators amplified TCR beta CDR3 regions from RNA transcripts. HTBI primers served in a first-round RT-PCR, which a second-round multiplex PCR followed. TCRdb re-called the multiplex PCR reads through MiXCR, storing one row per CDR3 protein. Of about 160,000 distinct CDR3 sequences in the sample, 35% to 50% were seen once. This clonotype showed up many times. Sequenced sample: peripheral blood. This receptor was obtained from a man aged 25-45 years with Graves' ophthalmopathy. This sequence joins TRBV12-3 or TRBV12-4 and TRBJ2-4; D unclear. CDR3 protein: CASSLFPDTALNIQYF. CDR3 nucleotide sequence: TGTGCCAGCAGTTTGTTCCCCGATACAGCTCTTAACATTCAGTACTTC.